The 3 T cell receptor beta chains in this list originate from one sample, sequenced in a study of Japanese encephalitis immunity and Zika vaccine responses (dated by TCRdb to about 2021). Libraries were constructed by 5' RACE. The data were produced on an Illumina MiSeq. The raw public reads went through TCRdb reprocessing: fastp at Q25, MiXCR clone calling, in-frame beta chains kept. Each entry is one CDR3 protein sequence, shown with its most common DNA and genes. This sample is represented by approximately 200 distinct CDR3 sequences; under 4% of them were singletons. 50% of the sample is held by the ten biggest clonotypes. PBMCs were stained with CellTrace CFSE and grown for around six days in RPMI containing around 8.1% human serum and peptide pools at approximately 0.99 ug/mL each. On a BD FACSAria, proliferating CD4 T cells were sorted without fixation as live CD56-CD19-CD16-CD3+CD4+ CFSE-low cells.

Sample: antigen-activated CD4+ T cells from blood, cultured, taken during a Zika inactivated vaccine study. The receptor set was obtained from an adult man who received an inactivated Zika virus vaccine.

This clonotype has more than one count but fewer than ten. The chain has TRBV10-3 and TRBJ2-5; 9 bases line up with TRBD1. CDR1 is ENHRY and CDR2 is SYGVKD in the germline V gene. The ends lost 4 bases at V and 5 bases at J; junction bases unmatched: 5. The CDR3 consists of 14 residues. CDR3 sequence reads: CAISGATGGETQYF. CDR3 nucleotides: TGTGCCATCAGTGGGGCCACAGGGGGCGAGACCCAGTACTTC.

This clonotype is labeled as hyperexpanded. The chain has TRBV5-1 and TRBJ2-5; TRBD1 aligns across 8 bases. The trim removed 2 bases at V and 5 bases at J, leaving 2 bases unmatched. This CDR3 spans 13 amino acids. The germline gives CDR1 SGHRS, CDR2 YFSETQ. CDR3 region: CASSFRGRETQYF. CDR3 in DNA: TGCGCCAGCAGCTTCAGGGGGCGGGAGACCCAGTACTTC.

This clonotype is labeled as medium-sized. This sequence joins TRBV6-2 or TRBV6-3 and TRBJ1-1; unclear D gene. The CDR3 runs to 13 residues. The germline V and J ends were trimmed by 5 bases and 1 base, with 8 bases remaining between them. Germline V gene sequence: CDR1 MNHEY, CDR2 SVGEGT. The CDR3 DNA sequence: TGTGCCAGCAGTGAGACGACGAACACTGAAGCTTTCTTT. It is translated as CASSETTNTEAFF.